The 12 T cell receptor beta chains in this list originate from one sample, sequenced in a study of blood T cell repertoires in COVID-19. The table came from immunoSEQ multiplex PCR; TCRdb's copy has only in-frame clones and leaves some out. The repertoire holds 60,000 to 70,000 clones, 80% to 85% seen once, with under 6% in the top ten. Sequenced material: peripheral blood. The origin of the receptors is a woman aged 55-69 years with acute or convalescent COVID-19.

This clone has only a few counts. The chain recombines TRBV4-1 with TRBJ2-7; a possible D gene is TRBD1 (6 bases). There are 17 residues in the CDR3. Germline V gene lookup returns CDR1 MGHRA and CDR2 YSYEKL. V gave up 0 bases and J gave up 1 base, with 16 bases separating them. Written as DNA, the CDR3 is TGCGCCAGCAGCCAAGATCCCGCAGGGGCCCAATCCTACGAGCAGTACTTC. This sequence encodes CASSQDPAGAQSYEQYF.

The rearrangement joins TRBV6-1 to TRBJ2-2; D remains ambiguous. V lost 4 bases to trimming and J lost 5 bases, with 8 bases between them. This CDR3 is 13 amino acids long. In germline, CDR1 is MNHNS, CDR2 SASEGT. In DNA, the CDR3 is TGTGCCAGCAGTGGAGCAGCGACCGGGGAGCTGTTTTTT. This translates into CASSGAATGELFF.

The gene calls are TRBV5-1 and TRBJ2-2, with TRBD1 matching over 7 bases. Germline V lookup: CDR1 SGHRS, CDR2 YFSETQ. The CDR3 runs to 15 residues. V was clipped by 4 bases and J by 2 bases; unmatched bases: 5. In DNA form, the CDR3 reads TGCGCCAGCAGCCTCCGGGACAGTAACACCGGGGAGCTGTTTTTT. Its protein product is CASSLRDSNTGELFF.

The rearrangement links TRBV4-1 to TRBJ2-7; 7 bases map to TRBD2. J was trimmed by 2 bases and V by 0 bases; bases with no gene match: 4. This CDR3 has 15 amino acids. CDR1 is MGHRA, CDR2 YSYEKL, per germline. The CDR3 sequence: CASSQDPGTTYEQYF. The CDR3 nucleotides read TGCGCCAGCAGCCAAGATCCCGGGACTACCTACGAGCAGTACTTC.

The chain links TRBV18 to TRBJ1-2; TRBD1 matches 8 bases. Germline V CDR1 and CDR2: KGHSH, LQKENI. The CDR3 totals 15 residues. V gave up 3 bases and J gave up 2 bases; unmatched junction bases: 5. The DNA of the CDR3 is TGTGCCAGCTCACCGGGGACAGGCTTCAACTATGGCTACACCTTC. It is translated as CASSPGTGFNYGYTF.

The CDR3 spells CASSYVGSTEAFF. Here the CDR3 DNA reads TGTGCCAGCAGTTACGTGGGCAGCACTGAAGCTTTCTTT. The rearrangement links TRBV6-6 to TRBJ1-1; D gene unclear. CDR1 is MNHNY and CDR2 is SVGAGI in the germline V gene (reference sequence). CDR3 length: 13 amino acids. The V and J ends lost 2 bases and 4 bases respectively, with 8 bases between them.

DNA of the CDR3: TGTGCCAGCAGCCCTGCGGAGAGCCCCTACGAGCAGTACTTC. Protein: CASSPAESPYEQYF. The gene calls are TRBV7-6 and TRBJ2-7; D not certain. The CDR3 runs 14 residues. V was cut by 5 bases and J by 2 bases, with 13 bases left in between. Germline CDR1 is SGHVS and CDR2 is FNYEAQ. Based on the CDR3 plus reference TRBV7-6 and TRBJ2-7, the full variable domain is GAGVSQSPRYKVTKRGQDVALRCDPISGHVSLYWYRQALGQGPEFLTYFNYEAQQDKSGLPNDRFSAERPEGSISTLTIQRTEQRDSAMYRCASSPAESPYEQYFGPGTRLTVT.

The V and J genes are TRBV4-2 and TRBJ2-1; 9 bases map to TRBD1. V was pared by 4 bases and J by 5 bases, with 6 bases of the junction left unmatched. CDR1 is LGHNA, CDR2 YNFKEQ, per germline. The CDR3 extends over 15 amino acids. In nucleotides, the CDR3 is TGTGCCAGCAGCCCTGGGGACAGGGATCACAATGAGCAGTTCTTC. The encoded protein is CASSPGDRDHNEQFF.

The chain links TRBV5-1 to TRBJ1-5, with D possibly TRBD1 on 6 matching bases. Trimming pared 4 bases from V and 4 bases from J, leaving 15 bases between. CDR3 length equals 15 residues. Germline values: CDR1 SGHRS, CDR2 YFSETQ. Written as DNA, the CDR3 is TGCGCCAGCAGCCCGGGAGGGGGAGGGAATCAGCCCCAGCATTTT. Its protein is CASSPGGGGNQPQHF.

The chain recombines TRBV3-1 (or the pseudogene TRBV3-2) with TRBJ1-6; TRBD1 matches at 7 bases. The CDR3 extends over 14 amino acids. Trimming at V came to 6 bases and at J to 5 bases, leaving 4 bases not matched to a gene. The germline CDR1 and CDR2 sequences are LGHDT and YNNKEL (reference sequence). CDR3 nucleotide sequence: TGTGCCAGCAGTCTCCAGGGGGATAATTCACCCCTCCACTTT. Translation: CASSLQGDNSPLHF.

J is TRBJ2-1 and V is TRBV2; a weak D match, TRBD2 (5 bases). With 6 bases removed from V and 0 bases from J, the gap between germline ends came to 18 bases. This CDR3 has 17 residues. Germline V CDR1 and CDR2: SNHLY, FYNNEI. The CDR3 loop is CASRGTSDGNSYNEQFF. CDR3 nucleotides: TGTGCCAGCAGGGGAACGTCGGACGGGAACTCCTACAATGAGCAGTTCTTC. The whole variable domain, filled in from reference TRBV2 and TRBJ2-1, reads EPEVTQTPSHQVTQMGQEVILRCVPISNHLYFYWYRQILGQKVEFLVSFYNNEISEKSEIFDDQFSVERPDGSNFTLKIRSTKLEDSAMYFCASRGTSDGNSYNEQFFGPGTRLTVL.

V usage is TRBV19 and J usage is TRBJ2-1, with TRBD1 matching 12 bases. The CDR3 covers 14 residues. Germline-derived CDR1 and CDR2 are LNHDA and SQIVND (reference sequence). The ends lost 3 bases at V and 12 bases at J; junction bases unmatched: 6. The CDR3 reads CASSIGDRGRWQFF. DNA for the CDR3: TGTGCCAGTAGTATCGGGGACAGGGGGCGGTGGCAGTTCTTC.